The 21 T cell receptor beta chains listed next were all sequenced from one sample in a study of OX40 agonist ivuxolimab in advanced cancers. Method: immunoSEQ multiplex PCR; TCRdb's copy keeps in-frame clones and lacks some. Among roughly 50,000 clones listed, around nine tenths were seen once. Sequenced here: CD4+ or CD8+ T cells sorted from blood, sampled in a trial of the OX40 agonist ivuxolimab. These receptors were collected from an adult with an advanced solid tumor such as melanoma, head and neck, liver or kidney cancer.

The V and J genes are TRBV30 and TRBJ1-1, with 7 bases that match TRBD1. The germline V gene encodes CDR1 GTSNPN and CDR2 SVGIG (reference sequence). The junction had 8 bases not matched to a gene; V was cut back by 6 bases and J by 4 bases. The CDR3 contains 13 residues. The chain's CDR3 is CACSGTVITEAFF. The CDR3 DNA sequence: TGTGCCTGCTCCGGGACAGTGATCACTGAAGCTTTCTTT.

The chain links TRBV7-8 to TRBJ1-5, with TRBD1 matching 7 bases. After removal of 3 bases from V and 5 bases from J, the junction contained 10 bases not matched to a gene. The CDR3 is 16 residues long. CDR1 SGHVS and CDR2 FQNEAQ come from the germline V gene. CDR3: CASSLGYRGYYQPQHF. The CDR3 DNA follows: TGTGCCAGCAGCTTGGGGTACAGGGGCTACTATCAGCCCCAGCATTTT.

The rearrangement uses TRBV7-3 and TRBJ2-7, with D perhaps matching TRBD1 or TRBD2 (5 bases each). V lost 2 bases to trimming and J lost 5 bases, with 13 bases between them. The germline gives CDR1 SGHTA, CDR2 FQGTGA. The CDR3 is 14 amino acids. The DNA of the CDR3 is TGTGCCAGCAGCTTAGGGGGAGTGGGTAACGAGCAGTACTTC. Encoded protein: CASSLGGVGNEQYF.

This clone was picked up one time. The V and J genes are TRBV7-2 and TRBJ2-2, with 8 bases matching TRBD1. The trim removed 3 bases at V and 3 bases at J, leaving 6 bases unmatched. The CDR3 consists of 16 residues. From germline, CDR1 is SGHTA and CDR2 FQGNSA. The CDR3 DNA reads as TGTGCCAGCAGCTTGCGGCCAGGGGGCTACACCGGGGAGCTGTTTTTT. This codes for CASSLRPGGYTGELFF.

V and J are TRBV5-1 and TRBJ2-7; D call uncertain. Germline-derived CDR1 and CDR2 are SGHRS and YFSETQ. The CDR3 extends over 11 amino acids. V dropped 0 bases and J dropped 4 bases, with 2 bases sitting between them. In DNA, the CDR3 is TGCGCCAGCAGCTTGGGTTACGAGCAGTACTTC. Translating it yields CASSLGYEQYF.

The gene calls are TRBV7-6 and TRBJ2-5; a weak D match, TRBD1 (5 bases). The CDR3 has 11 residues. Trimming pared 5 bases from V and 8 bases from J, leaving 9 bases between. Germline V CDR1 and CDR2: SGHVS, FNYEAQ. As DNA, the CDR3 is TGTGCCAGCAGCACGACAGCTACCCAGTACTTC. Protein: CASSTTATQYF.

The gene calls are TRBV5-8 and TRBJ2-3, with a possible D match to TRBD2 (5 bases). Trimming shortened V by 0 bases and J by 2 bases, and 13 bases separated the two germline ends. This CDR3 has 16 amino acids. CDR1 and CDR2 from the germline V gene are SGHTS and YDEGEE. This CDR3 is CASSLVGRGLTDTQYF. CDR3 coding DNA: TGTGCCAGCAGCTTGGTAGGGAGAGGACTCACAGATACGCAGTATTTT.

The V call is TRBV7-9, the J call TRBJ1-1; D unclear. Per the germline V gene, CDR1 is SEHNR and CDR2 is FQNEAQ (reference sequence). The CDR3 has 16 residues. With 5 bases removed from V and 4 bases from J, the gap between germline ends came to 20 bases. In nucleotides, the CDR3 is TGTGCCAGCAGCCCCGGGCCGAGAGGTAGTGGCACTGAAGCTTTCTTT. Protein product: CASSPGPRGSGTEAFF.

The V and J genes are TRBV15 and TRBJ2-2; D is possibly TRBD1 (5 bases). This CDR3 comprises 14 residues. V was trimmed by 4 bases and J by 1 base, leaving 7 bases between them. Looked up from germline, CDR1 is LNHNV and CDR2 is YYDKDF (reference sequence). The DNA for the CDR3 is TGTGCCACCAGCAACGGACAGAACACCGGGGAGCTGTTTTTT. Its translation: CATSNGQNTGELFF.

Comments on this clone: At the DNA level, this CDR3 is encoded by other sequences in the same sample as well. V is TRBV5-6 and J is TRBJ2-7; no reliable D call. The germline V and J ends were trimmed by 0 bases and 4 bases, with 2 bases remaining between them. Per germline, CDR1 SGHDT and CDR2 YYEEEE. CDR3 size: 11 residues. This CDR3 is CASSLAYEQYF. The CDR3 region has the DNA TGTGCCAGCAGCTTGGCTTACGAGCAGTACTTC. Using reference TRBV5-6 and TRBJ2-7 for the parts outside the CDR3, the full variable domain is DAGVTQSPTHLIKTRGQQVTLRCSPKSGHDTVSWYQQALGQGPQFIFQYYEEEERQRGNFPDRFSGHQFPNYSSELNVNALLLGDSALYLCASSLAYEQYFGPGTRLTVT.

This chain uses TRBV12-5 with TRBJ2-1, with D tentatively TRBD2 (6 bases). The germline CDR1 and CDR2 sequences are LGHNT and FRNRAP. CDR3 size: 13 residues. The germline V and J ends were trimmed by 7 bases and 1 base, with 8 bases remaining between them. The CDR3 protein is CASVRESYNEQFF. CDR3 sequence (DNA): TGTGCTAGTGTGCGGGAATCCTACAATGAGCAGTTCTTC.

This clone was seen a few times. This chain uses TRBV27 with TRBJ2-2; D unresolved. Germline CDR1 MNHEY, CDR2 SMNVEV (reference sequence). The CDR3 is 13 amino acids. V was cut by 2 bases and J by 3 bases, with 4 bases left in between. CDR3 amino acids: CASSLGHTGELFF. CDR3 DNA: TGTGCCAGCAGTTTAGGGCACACCGGGGAGCTGTTTTTT.

This clone was seen a few times. The chain uses TRBV5-1 and TRBJ1-1; the D is unclear. The CDR3 sequence is 14 residues long. Germline CDR1 and CDR2: SGHRS and YFSETQ. V was clipped by 2 bases and J by 4 bases, with 12 bases between them. This CDR3 reads CASSLNGLGTEAFF. CDR3 nucleotide sequence: TGCGCCAGCAGCTTAAACGGATTGGGCACTGAAGCTTTCTTT.

This chain connects TRBV9 to TRBJ1-1, with D perhaps matching TRBD1 (5 bases). V was pared by 6 bases and J by 3 bases, with 15 bases between. CDR1 is SGDLS and CDR2 is YYNGEE in the germline V gene. The CDR3 has 14 amino acids. The CDR3 reads CASTPGGSDTEAFF. The CDR3 DNA reads TGTGCCAGCACCCCGGGGGGGTCGGACACTGAAGCTTTCTTT.

The genes are TRBV2 and TRBJ1-2; no clear D gene. The CDR3 is 12 residues long. CDR1 SNHLY and CDR2 FYNNEI come from the germline V gene. The V end lost 4 bases, the J end lost 3 bases, and 6 bases lay between the germline ends. The CDR3: CASSGRDYGYTF. CDR3 bases: TGTGCCAGCAGTGGACGGGACTATGGCTACACCTTC.

This rearrangement joins TRBV5-4 to TRBJ2-7; D is unclear. The germline gives CDR1 SGHNT, CDR2 YYREEE (reference sequence). Trimming cost V 1 base and J 0 bases, with 8 bases left between them. This CDR3 region has 14 residues. CDR3 sequence reads: CASSLSQNSYEQYF. The CDR3 nucleotides are TGTGCCAGCAGCTTGTCCCAGAACTCCTACGAGCAGTACTTC.

This clone was observed a single time. The chain employs TRBV11-2 and TRBJ2-3; 9 positions match TRBD2. This CDR3 comprises 16 residues. Trimming removed 5 bases from V and 6 bases from J; junction bases left unmatched: 12. Germline CDR1 is SGHAT and CDR2 is FQNNGV. The CDR3, as DNA: TGTGCCAGCAGCCGTGGGACTAGCCATAGTCGGGATACGCAGTATTTT. Translating it yields CASSRGTSHSRDTQYF.

J is TRBJ2-7 and V is TRBV9, with 11 bases identical to TRBD2. Per the germline V gene, CDR1 is SGDLS and CDR2 is YYNGEE. The length of the CDR3 is 15 residues. After removal of 6 bases from V and 0 bases from J, the junction contained 5 bases not matched to a gene. The CDR3 is CASTPGTSGSYEQYF. The CDR3 region has the DNA TGTGCCAGCACCCCGGGGACTAGCGGCTCCTACGAGCAGTACTTC.

The gene calls are TRBV12-5 and TRBJ1-1; D is unresolved. Germline lookup yields CDR1 LGHNT and CDR2 FRNRAP. V gave up 0 bases and J gave up 1 base, with 9 bases separating them. The CDR3 is 15 amino acids. This CDR3 is CASGLVLAQNTEAFF. The CDR3 nucleotides read TGTGCTAGTGGTTTGGTACTGGCCCAGAACACTGAAGCTTTCTTT.

The chain links TRBV7-3 to TRBJ1-5, with 9 bases that match TRBD1. The V and J ends lost 5 bases and 2 bases, in that order; junction bases with no gene match: 4. Germline V gives CDR1 SGHTA, CDR2 FQGTGA. This CDR3 contains 15 residues. In DNA form, the CDR3 reads TGTGCCAGCAGCCCCCGGGACAGGGGCAATCAGCCCCAGCATTTT. Its protein product is CASSPRDRGNQPQHF.

The J gene is TRBJ2-2, the V gene TRBV27; 10 nucleotides agree with TRBD1. This CDR3 region has 16 residues. V was clipped by 5 bases and J by 7 bases; unmatched bases: 10. Germline V gives CDR1 MNHEY, CDR2 SMNVEV (reference sequence). The DNA of the CDR3 is TGTGCCAGCAGTGGCGGGGACAGGGGAAAGGGCGGGGAGCTGTTTTTT. This encodes CASSGGDRGKGGELFF.